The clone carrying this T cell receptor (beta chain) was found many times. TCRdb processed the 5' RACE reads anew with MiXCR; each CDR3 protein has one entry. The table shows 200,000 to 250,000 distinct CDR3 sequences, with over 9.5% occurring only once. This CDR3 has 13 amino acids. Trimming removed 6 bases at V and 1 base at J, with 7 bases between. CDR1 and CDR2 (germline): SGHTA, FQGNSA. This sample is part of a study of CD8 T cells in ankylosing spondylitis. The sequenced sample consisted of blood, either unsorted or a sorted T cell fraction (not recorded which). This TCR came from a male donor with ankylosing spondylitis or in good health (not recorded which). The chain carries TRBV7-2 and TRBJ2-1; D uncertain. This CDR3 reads CASRHGSYNEQFF. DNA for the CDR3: TGTGCCAGCAGGCACGGGTCCTACAATGAGCAGTTCTTC.